The 30 T cell receptor beta chains below were found in one sample sequenced in a study of shared clonotypes between healthy human individuals. Sequenced by immunoSEQ multiplex PCR; TCRdb stores in-frame clones only, minus some. The sample records about 2.2 million clones, about 94% being singletons. Selected positively for CCR7 and CD45RO-negative, naive CD8 cells excluded terminally differentiated effector memory CD45RA+ cells. Sequencing was carried out using naive CD8+ T cells from PBMCs. The receptors were gathered from a man aged 18 to 30 in good health. Some clones in this sample may be carry-over from other donors' samples.

CDR3 nucleotide sequence: TGTGCCAGCAGCTTAGGCCGGGACAGCATCTTCTACACCTTC. Its translation is CASSLGRDSIFYTF. The chain has TRBV11-2 and TRBJ1-2, with 7 bases identical to TRBD1. The CDR3 has 14 residues. J gave up 10 bases and V 1 base, and 9 bases lay outside the gene matches. CDR1 and CDR2 (germline): SGHAT, FQNNGV.

The genes are TRBV9 and TRBJ2-1; the match to TRBD2 covers 7 bases. Per germline, CDR1 SGDLS and CDR2 YYNGEE. J lost 5 bases, V lost 4 bases, and 9 bases had no gene match. The CDR3 is made up of 15 amino acids. CDR3 DNA: TGTGCCAGCAGCTCGAGCTGGACTAGAAACAATGAGCAGTTCTTC. Translating it yields CASSSSWTRNNEQFF. Based on the CDR3 plus reference TRBV9 and TRBJ2-1, the full variable domain is DSGVTQTPKHLITATGQRVTLRCSPRSGDLSVYWYQQSLDQGLQFLIQYYNGEERAKGNILERFSAQQFPDLHSELNLSSLELGDSALYFCASSSSWTRNNEQFFGPGTRLTVL.

This clone was detected only once. This chain connects TRBV27 to TRBJ2-1; 14 bases agree with TRBD2. Per the germline V gene, CDR1 is MNHEY and CDR2 is SMNVEV (reference sequence). The V segment lost 2 bases and the J segment 7 bases; nucleotides outside the gene matches: 7. The CDR3 is 17 amino acids. The CDR3 spells CASSLLGLAGVRNEQFF. DNA of the CDR3: TGTGCCAGCAGTTTACTGGGACTAGCGGGAGTACGGAATGAGCAGTTCTTC.

V gene TRBV28 combines with J gene TRBJ2-3; D is perhaps TRBD2 (6 bases). CDR1 and CDR2 (germline): MDHEN, SYDVKM. This CDR3 comprises 15 residues. V lost 6 bases and J lost 0, with 13 bases in between. CDR3 residues: CASRISGSSTDTQYF. As DNA, the CDR3 is TGTGCCAGCAGGATTAGCGGTTCTAGCACAGATACGCAGTATTTT.

The chain joins TRBV7-6 to TRBJ2-1, with 9 bases matching TRBD2. This CDR3 has 18 amino acids. The V gene's germline CDR1 is SGHVS and CDR2 FNYEAQ. Losses at the gene ends were 1 base for V and 4 bases for J; bases not matched to a gene: 11. This chain's CDR3 is CASSLDQGLAGSYNEQFF. DNA of the CDR3: TGTGCCAGCAGCTTAGATCAGGGGCTAGCGGGATCTTACAATGAGCAGTTCTTC.

The rearrangement uses TRBV11-2 and TRBJ1-1, with TRBD1 as a possible D gene (6 bases). The CDR3 consists of 17 residues. CDR1 is SGHAT and CDR2 is FQNNGV in the germline V gene. The V end lost 0 bases, the J end lost 0 bases, and 14 bases lay between the germline ends. This CDR3 reads CASSLDQGPLMNTEAFF. The CDR3 DNA sequence: TGTGCCAGCAGCTTAGATCAGGGGCCCCTTATGAACACTGAAGCTTTCTTT.

The rearrangement uses TRBV7-9 and TRBJ1-1, with 8 bases aligning to TRBD1. The CDR3 has 15 amino acids. The V gene's germline CDR1 is SEHNR and CDR2 FQNEAQ (reference sequence). Unmatched junction bases numbered 1, after V lost 0 bases and J lost 1 base. CDR3 residues: CASSLAGTGNTEAFF. CDR3 DNA sequence: TGTGCCAGCAGCTTAGCCGGGACAGGGAACACTGAAGCTTTCTTT.

The chain joins TRBV7-9 to TRBJ1-1; no reliable D call. This CDR3 has 16 amino acids. Trimming took 3 bases from V and 1 from J, leaving 15 bases between them. Germline CDR1 SEHNR, CDR2 FQNEAQ (reference sequence). Written as DNA, the CDR3 is TGTGCCAGCAGCTTTAGGGCTGGCAGGCCGAACACTGAAGCTTTCTTT. Amino acid sequence: CASSFRAGRPNTEAFF. The complete variable domain, with remaining parts taken from reference TRBV7-9 and TRBJ1-1, reads DTGVSQNPRHKITKRGQNVTFRCDPISEHNRLYWYRQTLGQGPEFLTYFQNEAQLEKSRLLSDRFSAERPKGSFSTLEIQRTEQGDSAMYLCASSFRAGRPNTEAFFGQGTRLTVV.

The rearrangement uses TRBV19 and TRBJ2-1; 8 bases are shared with TRBD1. Per germline, CDR1 LNHDA and CDR2 SQIVND (reference sequence). J lost 4 bases, V lost 5 bases, and 13 bases had no gene match. This CDR3 has 17 amino acids. The CDR3, as DNA: TGTGCCAGTAGTGCCCTTTGGTCACAGGGGGATTACAATGAGCAGTTCTTC. Protein: CASSALWSQGDYNEQFF.

The chain combines TRBV7-9 with TRBJ2-1; D ambiguous. V was pared by 2 bases and J by 9 bases, with 14 bases between. The CDR3 has 14 residues. Germline CDR1 SEHNR, CDR2 FQNEAQ (reference sequence). CDR3 nucleotides: TGTGCCAGCAGCTTATCCGATGTTTATAGTGAGCAGTTCTTC. Translating it yields CASSLSDVYSEQFF.

Points on this clone: In the same sample, other DNA sequences code for this CDR3. V and J are TRBV6-1 and TRBJ2-7; D unclear. The V and J ends lost 3 bases and 5 bases respectively, with 5 bases between them. This CDR3 contains 11 residues. Germline CDR1 is MNHNS and CDR2 is SASEGT. CDR3 bases: TGTGCCAGCAGTGATGGCGACGAGCAGTACTTC. Amino acids: CASSDGDEQYF.

The CDR3 loop reads CASSQEGQGYEKLFF. The CDR3 nucleotides read TGCGCCAGCAGCCAAGAGGGACAGGGGTATGAAAAACTGTTTTTT. The J gene is TRBJ1-4, the V gene TRBV4-1, with 10 bases lining up with TRBD1. J gave up 6 bases and V 0 bases, and 1 base lay outside the gene matches. The CDR3 has 15 amino acids. CDR1 is MGHRA and CDR2 is YSYEKL in the germline V gene.

The chain recombines TRBV28 with TRBJ1-2; D is undetermined. V lost 5 bases and J 0 bases, leaving 10 bases between the germline ends. The CDR3 is 14 amino acids. Germline V lookup: CDR1 MDHEN, CDR2 SYDVKM. The CDR3 DNA reads as TGTGCCAGCAGTAGAACGCTTGCTAACTATGGCTACACCTTC. This translates into CASSRTLANYGYTF.

The chain links TRBV27 to TRBJ2-7; D is undetermined. The germline gives CDR1 MNHEY, CDR2 SMNVEV (reference sequence). The CDR3 contains 13 residues. Trimming stripped 6 bases from V and 1 base from J, with 10 bases between. The chain's CDR3 is CASRDLRSYEQYF. CDR3 coding DNA: TGTGCCAGCAGAGACCTCCGGTCCTACGAGCAGTACTTC.

The chain has TRBV5-4 and TRBJ1-2, with TRBD1 identical over 7 bases. The CDR3 is made up of 15 amino acids. CDR1 is SGHNT and CDR2 is YYREEE in the germline V gene (reference sequence). Germline trimming cut 6 bases from V and 0 bases from J; bases unmatched to any gene: 8. The CDR3 spells CASTVADRSNYGYTF. The CDR3, as DNA: TGTGCCAGCACCGTTGCGGACAGGTCTAACTATGGCTACACCTTC.

This clone showed up just once. The chain has TRBV28 and TRBJ1-4; D is perhaps TRBD1 (6 bases). Germline CDR1 and CDR2: MDHEN and SYDVKM. This CDR3 is built from 17 residues. Trimming pared 4 bases from V and 4 bases from J, leaving 19 bases between. CDR3 protein: CASSSFKTGQNNEKLFF. The CDR3 bases are TGTGCCAGCAGTTCATTTAAAACGGGACAAAATAATGAAAAACTGTTTTTT.

This chain connects TRBV6-5 to TRBJ1-1; D is undetermined. V was clipped by 8 bases and J by 0 bases, with 10 bases between them. Germline V lookup: CDR1 MNHEY, CDR2 SVGAGI. This CDR3 is built from 13 residues. CDR3 protein: CASGDAMNTEAFF. As DNA, the CDR3 is TGTGCCAGCGGTGACGCTATGAACACTGAAGCTTTCTTT.

This chain links TRBV28 with TRBJ2-7; a possible D gene is TRBD2 (6 bases). This CDR3 contains 14 residues. Germline V lookup: CDR1 MDHEN, CDR2 SYDVKM. Trimming took off 2 bases at V and 6 bases at J, with 14 bases between the two ends. In nucleotides, the CDR3 is TGTGCCAGCAGTTTAATCGGGAGCCGACGCGAGCAGTACTTC. Protein product: CASSLIGSRREQYF.

The chain combines TRBV4-1 with TRBJ2-1; the D gene is possibly TRBD1 (6 bases). The CDR3 spans 18 residues. Germline CDR1 and CDR2: MGHRA and YSYEKL. Trimming took off 1 base at V and 10 bases at J, with 26 bases between the two ends. CDR3 nucleotide sequence: TGCGCCAGCAGCCAAGGGTTGACAGGTCTCGGCTTCGCGTGGGAGCAGTTCTTC. Translation: CASSQGLTGLGFAWEQFF.

The chain carries TRBV10-3 and TRBJ2-1; 14 nucleotides agree with TRBD2. This CDR3 has 18 amino acids. CDR1 and CDR2 from the germline V gene are ENHRY and SYGVKD. V was pared by 4 bases and J by 5 bases, with 10 bases of the junction left unmatched. This CDR3 is CAISGLAGGPRENNEQFF. The CDR3 region has the DNA TGTGCCATCAGTGGACTAGCGGGAGGGCCGCGGGAGAACAATGAGCAGTTCTTC.

The chain joins TRBV5-1 to TRBJ2-1; 8 bases map to TRBD2. The V gene's germline CDR1 is SGHRS and CDR2 YFSETQ. After removal of 4 bases from V and 2 bases from J, the junction contained 17 bases not matched to a gene. The CDR3 consists of 19 residues. In nucleotides, the CDR3 is TGCGCCAGCAGCCAGCGGCCGGGACTAGATTTAGGCCCCTACAATGAGCAGTTCTTC. This translates into CASSQRPGLDLGPYNEQFF.

This chain uses TRBV4-3 with TRBJ2-7; the D gene is possibly TRBD2 (6 bases). CDR1 and CDR2 (germline): LGHNA, YSLEER. The CDR3 has 17 amino acids. Trimming removed 0 bases from V and 3 bases from J, with 18 bases in between. The DNA for the CDR3 is TGCGCCAGCAGCCAAGATACTTTAGCGGAGGAAGGCTACGAGCAGTACTTC. This codes for CASSQDTLAEEGYEQYF.

DNA of the CDR3: TGTGCCAGCAGTCCCACAGGGATCGACGAGCAGTACTTC. It codes for CASSPTGIDEQYF. The chain combines TRBV7-9 with TRBJ2-7, with D perhaps TRBD1 (6 bases). The CDR3 is 13 residues long. From germline, CDR1 is SEHNR and CDR2 FQNEAQ (reference sequence). Trimming left V 6 bases short and J 5 bases short, with 14 bases between.

The chain uses TRBV25-1 and TRBJ1-1, with no clear D. V was pared by 1 base and J by 6 bases, with 9 bases between. This CDR3 spans 13 amino acids. The germline CDR1 and CDR2 sequences are MGHDK and SYGVNS. The CDR3 region is CASSESRVSEAFF. CDR3 bases: TGTGCCAGCAGTGAATCGAGGGTATCTGAAGCTTTCTTT. The full variable domain, with the rest looked up from reference TRBV25-1 and TRBJ1-1, is EADIYQTPRYLVIGTGKKITLECSQTMGHDKMYWYQQDPGMELHLIHYSYGVNSTEKGDLSSESTVSRIRTEHFPLTLESARPSHTSQYLCASSESRVSEAFFGQGTRLTVV.

The chain couples TRBV2 to TRBJ2-7; 7 bases fit TRBD1. Germline values: CDR1 SNHLY, CDR2 FYNNEI. This CDR3 contains 14 residues. V lost 6 bases to trimming and J lost 2 bases; unmatched junction nucleotides: 7. The CDR3 here is CASRGQLAAYEQYF. The CDR3 nucleotides are TGTGCCAGCAGGGGACAGCTGGCAGCCTACGAGCAGTACTTC.

The V gene is TRBV27, the J gene TRBJ1-5; D possibly corresponds to TRBD1 (5 bases). CDR3 length equals 16 residues. Germline V CDR1 and CDR2: MNHEY, SMNVEV (reference sequence). V dropped 1 base and J dropped 7 bases, with 17 bases sitting between them. The CDR3, as DNA: TGTGCCAGCAGTTTATTAACTCCGACGGGGGTGCAGCCCCAGCATTTT. As protein: CASSLLTPTGVQPQHF.

This clone was counted once. The chain couples TRBV9 to TRBJ2-7; 11 bases agree with TRBD1. The CDR3 runs to 16 residues. J lost 3 bases, V lost 3 bases, and 8 bases had no gene match. CDR1 is SGDLS, CDR2 YYNGEE, per germline. CDR3 DNA sequence: TGTGCCAGCAGCGACAACCGGGACAGGGGGGACTACGAGCAGTACTTC. Residues: CASSDNRDRGDYEQYF.

This sequence joins TRBV7-6 and TRBJ2-7; D not certain. This CDR3 comprises 13 residues. V was pared by 5 bases and J by 2 bases, with 10 bases between. CDR1 is SGHVS and CDR2 is FNYEAQ in the germline V gene. The CDR3 nucleotides read TGTGCCAGCAGCCTATCAGACACCTACGAGCAGTACTTC. This encodes CASSLSDTYEQYF.

The chain joins TRBV7-2 to TRBJ2-1, with 11 bases identical to TRBD2. Germline loops: CDR1 SGHTA, CDR2 FQGNSA. The CDR3 runs to 16 residues. Trimming removed 3 bases from V and 10 bases from J; junction bases left unmatched: 11. The CDR3 nucleotides are TGTGCCAGCAGCTTCCCGACTAGCGGGACTCCTGAGGAGCAGTTCTTC. Its protein is CASSFPTSGTPEEQFF.

This rearrangement joins TRBV7-9 to TRBJ1-2; 11 bases agree with TRBD1. V dropped 1 base and J dropped 6; count of bases not matched to a gene: 7. CDR1 is SEHNR, CDR2 FQNEAQ, per germline (reference sequence). The CDR3 has 16 residues. In nucleotides, the CDR3 is TGTGCCAGCAGCTTAGGGACAGGGGGCCGGGAGGATGGCTACACCTTC. It translates to CASSLGTGGREDGYTF.